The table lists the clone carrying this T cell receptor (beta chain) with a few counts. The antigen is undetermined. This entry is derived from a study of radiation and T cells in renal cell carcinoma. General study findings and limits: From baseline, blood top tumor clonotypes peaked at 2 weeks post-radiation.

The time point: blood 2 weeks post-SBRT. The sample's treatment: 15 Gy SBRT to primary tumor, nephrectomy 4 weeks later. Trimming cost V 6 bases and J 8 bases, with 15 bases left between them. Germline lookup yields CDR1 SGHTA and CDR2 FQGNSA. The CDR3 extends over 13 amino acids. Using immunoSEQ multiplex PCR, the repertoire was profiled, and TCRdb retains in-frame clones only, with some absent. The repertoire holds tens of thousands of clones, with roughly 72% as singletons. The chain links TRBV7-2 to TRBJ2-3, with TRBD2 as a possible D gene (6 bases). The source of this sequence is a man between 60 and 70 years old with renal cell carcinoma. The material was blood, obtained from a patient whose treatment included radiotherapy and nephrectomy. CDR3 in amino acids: CASSPTGSGTQYF. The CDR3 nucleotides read TGTGCCAGCAGTCCTACCGGGAGTGGTACGCAGTATTTT.